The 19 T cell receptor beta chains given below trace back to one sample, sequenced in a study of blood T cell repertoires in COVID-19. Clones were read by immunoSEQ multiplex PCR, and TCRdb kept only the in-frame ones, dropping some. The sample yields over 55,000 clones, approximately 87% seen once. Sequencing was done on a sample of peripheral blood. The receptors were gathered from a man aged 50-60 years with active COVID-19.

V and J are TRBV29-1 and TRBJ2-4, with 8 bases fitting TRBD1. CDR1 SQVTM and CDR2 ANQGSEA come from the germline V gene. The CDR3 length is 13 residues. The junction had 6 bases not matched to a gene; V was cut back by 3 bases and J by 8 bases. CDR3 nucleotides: TGCAGCGTTGAGACAGGGGCGAGGGACATTCAGTACTTC. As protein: CSVETGARDIQYF.

DNA of the CDR3: TGTGCCAGCAGAATTAGCGGGAGCAGTGAGCAGTTCTTC. The encoded protein is CASRISGSSEQFF. V is TRBV28 and J is TRBJ2-1; 9 bases are shared with TRBD2. With 6 bases clipped from V and 9 bases from J, the junction kept 6 bases outside the gene matches. The CDR3 contains 13 residues. Germline V gives CDR1 MDHEN, CDR2 SYDVKM.

The CDR3 sequence is CASSDFAGPEVYGYTF. CDR3 in DNA: TGTGCCAGCAGTGACTTTGCGGGCCCCGAGGTCTATGGCTACACCTTC. The rearrangement uses TRBV2 and TRBJ1-2, with no clear D. In germline, CDR1 is SNHLY, CDR2 FYNNEI. The V and J ends lost 3 bases and 4 bases respectively, with 18 bases between them. The CDR3 sequence is 16 residues long. Full variable domain (outside the CDR3, taken from reference TRBV2 and TRBJ1-2): EPEVTQTPSHQVTQMGQEVILRCVPISNHLYFYWYRQILGQKVEFLVSFYNNEISEKSEIFDDQFSVERPDGSNFTLKIRSTKLEDSAMYFCASSDFAGPEVYGYTFGSGTRLTVV.

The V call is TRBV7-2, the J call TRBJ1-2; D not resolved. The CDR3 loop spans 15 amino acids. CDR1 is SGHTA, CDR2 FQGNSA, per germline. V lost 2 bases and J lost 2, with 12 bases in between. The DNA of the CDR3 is TGTGCCAGCAGCTTATCCATTCAAGAGAACTATGGCTACACCTTC. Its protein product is CASSLSIQENYGYTF.

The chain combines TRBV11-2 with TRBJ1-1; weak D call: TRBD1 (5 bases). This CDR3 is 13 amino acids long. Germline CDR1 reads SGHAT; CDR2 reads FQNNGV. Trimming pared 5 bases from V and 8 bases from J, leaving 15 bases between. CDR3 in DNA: TGTGCCAGCAGCCTCCGGACTGGGGGGGAAGCTTTCTTT. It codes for CASSLRTGGEAFF.

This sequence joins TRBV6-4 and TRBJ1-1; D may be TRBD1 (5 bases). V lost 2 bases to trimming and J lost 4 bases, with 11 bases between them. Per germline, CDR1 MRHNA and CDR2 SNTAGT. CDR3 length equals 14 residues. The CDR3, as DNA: TGTGCCAGCAGTGACGGGCAGGGTTTCACTGAAGCTTTCTTT. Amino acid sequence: CASSDGQGFTEAFF.

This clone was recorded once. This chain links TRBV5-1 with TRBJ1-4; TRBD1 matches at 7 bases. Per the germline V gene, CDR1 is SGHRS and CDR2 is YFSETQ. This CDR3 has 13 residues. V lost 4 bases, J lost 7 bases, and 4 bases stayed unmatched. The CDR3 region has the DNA TGCGCCAGCAGCCCCGGGACAGTTGAAAAACTGTTTTTT. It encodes CASSPGTVEKLFF.

The CDR3: CASSQVIPSLGHEQYF. The CDR3 DNA reads TGTGCCAGCAGCCAGGTTATTCCTTCCCTGGGCCACGAGCAGTACTTC. This rearrangement joins TRBV3-1 (or the pseudogene TRBV3-2) to TRBJ2-7; D is uncertain. The CDR3 spans 16 residues. V was pared by 3 bases and J by 5 bases, with 20 bases between. CDR1 is LGHDT and CDR2 is YNNKEL in the germline V gene (reference sequence).

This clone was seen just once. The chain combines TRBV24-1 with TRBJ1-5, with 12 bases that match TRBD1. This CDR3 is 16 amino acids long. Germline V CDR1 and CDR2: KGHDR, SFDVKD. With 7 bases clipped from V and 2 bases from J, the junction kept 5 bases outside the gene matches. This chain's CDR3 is CATSGTGGSGNQPQHF. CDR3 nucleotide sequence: TGTGCCACCAGCGGGACAGGGGGCTCGGGCAATCAGCCCCAGCATTTT.

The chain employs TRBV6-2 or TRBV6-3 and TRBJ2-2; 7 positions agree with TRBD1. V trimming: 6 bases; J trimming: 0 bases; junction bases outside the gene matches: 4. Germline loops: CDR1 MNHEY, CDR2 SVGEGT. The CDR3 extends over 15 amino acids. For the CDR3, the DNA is TGTGCCAGCAGCCCGGACAGGTCGAACACCGGGGAGCTGTTTTTT. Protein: CASSPDRSNTGELFF.

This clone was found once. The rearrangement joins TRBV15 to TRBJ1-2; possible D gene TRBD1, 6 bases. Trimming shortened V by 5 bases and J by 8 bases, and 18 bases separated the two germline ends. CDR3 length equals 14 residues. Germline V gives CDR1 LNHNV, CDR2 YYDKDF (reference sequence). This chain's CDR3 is CATSWEAGTNGYTF. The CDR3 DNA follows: TGTGCCACCAGCTGGGAAGCCGGGACAAACGGCTACACCTTC.

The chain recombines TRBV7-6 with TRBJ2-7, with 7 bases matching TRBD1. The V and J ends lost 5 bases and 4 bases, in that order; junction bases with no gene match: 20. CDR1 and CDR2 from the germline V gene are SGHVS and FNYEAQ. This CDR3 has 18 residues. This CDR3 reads CASSNYRQGRLSGYEQYF. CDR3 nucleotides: TGTGCCAGCAGCAATTACCGACAGGGTCGCTTATCCGGATACGAGCAGTACTTC.

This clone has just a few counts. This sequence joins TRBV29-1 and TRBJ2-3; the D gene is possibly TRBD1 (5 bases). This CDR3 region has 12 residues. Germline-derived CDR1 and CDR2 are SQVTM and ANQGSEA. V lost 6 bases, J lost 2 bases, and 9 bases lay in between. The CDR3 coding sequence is TGCAGCGTACTACAGGACACAGATACGCAGTATTTT. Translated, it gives CSVLQDTDTQYF.

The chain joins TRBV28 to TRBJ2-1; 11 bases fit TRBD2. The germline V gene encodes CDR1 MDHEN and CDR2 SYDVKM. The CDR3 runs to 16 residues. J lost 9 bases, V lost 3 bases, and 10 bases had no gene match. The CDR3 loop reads CASSFSTSGIFSEQFF. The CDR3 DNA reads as TGTGCCAGCAGTTTTTCGACTAGCGGGATTTTTAGTGAGCAGTTCTTC.

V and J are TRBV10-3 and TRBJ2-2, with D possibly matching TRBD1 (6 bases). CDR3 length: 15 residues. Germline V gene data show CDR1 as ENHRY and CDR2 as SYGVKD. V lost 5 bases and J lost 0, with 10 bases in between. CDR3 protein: CAISPGTSNTGELFF. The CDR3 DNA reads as TGTGCCATCAGTCCCGGGACATCGAACACCGGGGAGCTGTTTTTT.

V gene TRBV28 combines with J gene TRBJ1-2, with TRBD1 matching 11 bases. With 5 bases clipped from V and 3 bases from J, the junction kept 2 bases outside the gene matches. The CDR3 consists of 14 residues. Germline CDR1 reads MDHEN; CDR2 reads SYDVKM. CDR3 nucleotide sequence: TGTGCCAGCAGTGGGGACAGGGGGGACTATGGCTACACCTTC. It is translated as CASSGDRGDYGYTF.

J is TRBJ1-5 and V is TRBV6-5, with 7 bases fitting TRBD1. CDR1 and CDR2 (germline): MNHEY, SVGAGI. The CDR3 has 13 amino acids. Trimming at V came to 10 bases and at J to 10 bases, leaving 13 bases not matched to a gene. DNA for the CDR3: TGTGCCACCAGCCGACAGGGAGGTGGACCCCAGCATTTT. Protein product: CATSRQGGGPQHF.

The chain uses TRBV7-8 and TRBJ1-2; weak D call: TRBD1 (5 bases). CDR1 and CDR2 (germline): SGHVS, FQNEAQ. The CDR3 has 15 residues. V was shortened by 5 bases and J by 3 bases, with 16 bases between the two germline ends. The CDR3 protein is CASSRVGGTDYGYTF. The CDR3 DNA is TGTGCCAGCAGCCGGGTGGGAGGGACCGACTATGGCTACACCTTC.

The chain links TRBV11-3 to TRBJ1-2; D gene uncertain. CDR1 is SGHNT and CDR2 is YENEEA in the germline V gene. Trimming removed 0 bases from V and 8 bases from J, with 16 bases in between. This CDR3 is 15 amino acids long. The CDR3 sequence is CASSLDLPRDEGYTF. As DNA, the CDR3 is TGTGCCAGCAGCTTAGATCTTCCCCGGGATGAGGGCTACACCTTC.